This TCR beta chain derives from a study of T-cell memory formation after mild COVID-19. TCRdb used MiXCR to reprocess the 5' RACE reads, holding one entry per CDR3 protein. Of about 180,000 distinct CDR3 sequences detected, roughly 18% appear once; the ten largest clones hold roughly 3.9%. The TCR originated in a man younger than 35 who had mild COVID-19 (a few samples of this study predate the infection). Cell type and time point are not known. Sequenced: PBMCs or a T cell subset sorted from them (not recorded which).

The CDR3 DNA reads as TGTGCCAGCAGCTTAGGGGCAGGGAACGAGCAGTACTTC. Translated: CASSLGAGNEQYF. V and J are TRBV7-9 and TRBJ2-7; maybe TRBD1 (5 bases). V was cut by 1 base and J by 5 bases, with 9 bases left in between. Per germline, CDR1 SEHNR and CDR2 FQNEAQ (reference sequence). The CDR3 contains 13 residues. Supplemented by reference TRBV7-9 and TRBJ2-7, the full variable domain reads DTGVSQNPRHKITKRGQNVTFRCDPISEHNRLYWYRQTLGQGPEFLTYFQNEAQLEKSRLLSDRFSAERPKGSFSTLEIQRTEQGDSAMYLCASSLGAGNEQYFGPGTRLTVT.